Listed below are T cell receptor beta chains from one sample, sequenced in a study of blood T cells in healthy people across ages. TCRdb processed the 5' RACE reads anew with MiXCR; each CDR3 protein has one entry. The table lists about 630,000 distinct CDR3 sequences, roughly 20% of them singletons. What was sequenced was blood. These receptors all come from a man aged 65 to 85 in good health. Both conserved end residues are part of each CDR3. A D gene is named only where the DNA matches it firmly. Not every row has a clone size; where given, it reads once, few, many or a size class.

size	V	D	J	DNA	CDR3
few	TRBV7-3	.	TRBJ2-1	TGTGCCGGAGACAGTGAGCAGTTCTTC	CAGDSEQFF
.	TRBV20-1	.	TRBJ1-1	TGCAGTGCTAGAGATCCTGGCAGGCAGAACACTGAAGCTTTCTTT	CSARDPGRQNTEAFF
few	TRBV6-1	.	TRBJ2-3	TGTGCCAGCAGTGAAATCACAGATACGCAGTATTTT	CASSEITDTQYF
few	TRBV9	.	TRBJ1-1	TGTGCCTGCAGCGGGGAGAACACTGAAGCTTTCTTT	CACSGENTEAFF
.	TRBV20-1	.	TRBJ2-4	TGCAGTGCTAGTTTGGGGAGAAAAAACATTCAGTACTTC	CSASLGRKNIQYF
few	TRBV3-1	.	TRBJ2-1	TGTGCCAGCAGCCAAGAGTTACCGGGAGCGTACAATGAGCAGTTCTTC	CASSQELPGAYNEQFF
few	TRBV6-5	.	TRBJ1-1	TGTGCCAGCAGCCGAATTGGGGGGGCCCGGAACACTGAAGCTTTCTTT	CASSRIGGARNTEAFF
.	TRBV20-1	TRBD1	TRBJ2-5	TGCAGTGCTAGAGTGGTAGAGGACAGGGGACAGACCCAGTACTTC	CSARVVEDRGQTQYF
few	TRBV4-1	.	TRBJ2-5	TGCGCCAGCAGCCAAGGCGGAGGAAGGGACACGACTTTCCAGACAGTTTTC	CASSQGGGRDTTFQTVF
.	TRBV18	TRBD1	TRBJ2-4	TGTGCCAGCTCCGGACAGGGGTCAGCCAAAAACATTCAGTACTTC	CASSGQGSAKNIQYF
few	TRBV28	.	TRBJ2-2	TGTGCCAGCAGTTTTGGGGGAGCGGCTACCGGGGAGCTGTTTTTT	CASSFGGAATGELFF
few	TRBV20-1	.	TRBJ2-5	TGCAGTGCTAGAAGAACTGAAGGGGGCCAGTACTTC	CSARRTEGGQYF
.	TRBV9	TRBD1	TRBJ2-1	TGTGCCAGCAGCGTAGCTACGAAGGGGGCGGCCTACAATGAGCAGTTCTTC	CASSVATKGAAYNEQFF
.	TRBV27	.	TRBJ1-1	TGTGCCAGCAGTCTAGGGACTGGGGGATGGACTGAAGCTTTCTTT	CASSLGTGGWTEAFF
.	TRBV4-1	.	TRBJ2-6	TGCGCCAGCAGCCAAGATTGGGGTCGGCGCTCTGGGGCCAACGTCCTGACTTTC	CASSQDWGRRSGANVLTF
few	TRBV3-1	.	TRBJ2-5	TGTGCCAGCAGCCAACTTTTCGGCCAAGAGACCCAGTACTTC	CASSQLFGQETQYF
.	TRBV28	TRBD1	TRBJ2-1	TGTGCCAGCAGTTTCCTCGGACAGGGTAGGAATGAGCAGTTCTTC	CASSFLGQGRNEQFF
many	TRBV2	TRBD2	TRBJ2-7	TGTGCCAGCAGGGGACTAGCGGGAGACGAGCAGTACTTC	CASRGLAGDEQYF
.	TRBV29-1	.	TRBJ1-2	TGCAGCGTCGAACCAGGGCGTAACTATGGCTACACCTTC	CSVEPGRNYGYTF
.	TRBV20-1	TRBD2	TRBJ2-5	TGCAGTGCTAGTCCCAGGACTAGCGGGGAGGAGACCCAGTACTTC	CSASPRTSGEETQYF
few	TRBV10-3	.	TRBJ2-7	TGTGCCATCAGTGAAGGGCAGTTCTACGAGCAGTACTTC	CAISEGQFYEQYF
.	TRBV19	.	TRBJ1-5	TGTGCCAGTAGTATTATTGGGACGGAGCATCAGCCCCAGCATTTT	CASSIIGTEHQPQHF
.	TRBV24-1	TRBD2	TRBJ2-5	TGTGCCACCAGTGACACCGGACTAGCAGGGGAGACCCAGTACTTC	CATSDTGLAGETQYF
few	TRBV20-1	TRBD1	TRBJ1-4	TGCAGTGCTGTACCACCGGGACAGGGGATCCCTTTT	CSAVPPGQGIPF
.	TRBV5-1	.	TRBJ2-7	TGCGCCAGCAGCTTATCCGGGACAAACTCCTACGAGCAGTACTTC	CASSLSGTNSYEQYF
few	TRBV5-1	TRBD1	TRBJ1-4	TGCGCCAGCAGCGGGGGACAGCCACCAGAAAAACTGTTTTTT	CASSGGQPPEKLFF
many	TRBV6-1	.	TRBJ2-6	TGTGCCAGCAGTGATGGTGGCGAACCGGTCTCTGGGGCCAACGTCCTGACTTTC	CASSDGGEPVSGANVLTF
many	TRBV21-1	.	TRBJ2-5	TGTGCCAGCAGCAAAGGCCGAGACACGGGACAAGAGACCCAGTACTTC	CASSKGRDTGQETQYF
.	TRBV9	.	TRBJ2-5	TGTGCCAGCAGCCCAGGGGTTGGTCAGGTGGGTGAGCAGTACTTC	CASSPGVGQVGEQYF
.	TRBV6-4	.	TRBJ2-1	TGTGCCAGCAGTGAAGTGGGGGACTCCTACAATGAGCAGTTCTTC	CASSEVGDSYNEQFF
.	TRBV27	TRBD1	TRBJ2-7	TGTGCCAGCAGTTTAAGGTCAGGGGGCTCCTACGAGCAGTACTTC	CASSLRSGGSYEQYF
.	TRBV20-1	.	TRBJ2-1	TGCAGTGCTAGCCCCACCTCCAATGAGCAGTTCTTC	CSASPTSNEQFF
.	TRBV20-1	TRBD1	TRBJ2-7	TGCAGTGCCCGGACAGGGGCTATCGACGAGCAGTACTTC	CSARTGAIDEQYF
.	TRBV3-1	.	TRBJ2-7	TGTGCCAGCAGCCAAGAGGGAAGCGCCTACGAGCAGTACTTC	CASSQEGSAYEQYF
.	TRBV30	.	TRBJ2-7	TGTGCCTGGAGCAAGGGACACCAATCCTACGAGCAGTACTTC	CAWSKGHQSYEQYF
.	TRBV2	.	TRBJ1-1	TGTGCCAGCAGACCGGGGGAGTTGAACACTGAAGCTTTCTTT	CASRPGELNTEAFF
few	TRBV7-2	.	TRBJ2-5	TGTGCCAGCAGCTTACAGGGGGGCCTTGGGGAGACCCAGTACTTC	CASSLQGGLGETQYF
few	TRBV2	.	TRBJ2-1	TGTGCCAGCAGTGCGGGGCAGGCTGGCAATGAGCAGTTCTTC	CASSAGQAGNEQFF
many	TRBV20-1	TRBD2	TRBJ2-3	TGCAGTGCGACCCCCGGGACTAGCGGAACTAGCACAGATACGCAGTATTTT	CSATPGTSGTSTDTQYF
.	TRBV11-2	.	TRBJ2-1	TGTGCCAGCAGCTTAGACGGCCTCAATGAGCAGTTCTTC	CASSLDGLNEQFF
many	TRBV5-5	.	TRBJ2-5	TGTGCCAGCAGCTTGTCCACGAAAGAGACCCAGTACTTC	CASSLSTKETQYF
few	TRBV5-1	TRBD1	TRBJ2-5	TGCGCCAGCAGCTGGACGACAGGGGGGATCCAAGAGACCCAGTACTTC	CASSWTTGGIQETQYF
.	TRBV5-1	.	TRBJ2-2	TGCGCCAGCAGCTTGGACAGGGCAAACGGGGAGCTGTTTTTT	CASSLDRANGELFF
.	TRBV28	TRBD1	TRBJ2-7	TGTGCCAGCAGGGAACGGGACAGGGACTATTACGAGCAGTACTTC	CASRERDRDYYEQYF
few	TRBV7-8	TRBD2	TRBJ2-1	TGTGCCAGCAGCTCCCTTAGCGGGAGGGCCGGGGAGAATGAGCAGTTCTTC	CASSSLSGRAGENEQFF
once	TRBV7-2	TRBD2	TRBJ2-3	TGTGCCAGCAGCTTATCTCTAGCGGCAGATACGCAGTATTTT	CASSLSLAADTQYF
.	TRBV27	.	TRBJ2-1	TGTGCCAGCAGTTTATCATCGGCCCCTTCCTACAATGAGCAGTTCTTC	CASSLSSAPSYNEQFF
few	TRBV9	TRBD2	TRBJ2-7	TGTGCCAGCAGCGTCTCTCCGGGACTAGCGGACATCTCCTACGAGCAGTACTTC	CASSVSPGLADISYEQYF
.	TRBV6-6	.	TRBJ2-7	TGTGCCAGCAGTTACCCCGAAGGGGGTCCCCCCAACGAGCGGTACTTC	CASSYPEGGPPNERYF
.	TRBV10-3	.	TRBJ2-3	TGTGCCATCAGTCAACAGGGCAGGACAGATACGCAGTATTTT	CAISQQGRTDTQYF
many	TRBV2	.	TRBJ2-7	TGTGCCAGCCGTCGGGGCATCTACGAGCAGTACTTC	CASRRGIYEQYF
many	TRBV20-1	.	TRBJ2-5	TGCAGTGCTAGAGATGGAAGGGAGCAAGAGACCCAGTACTTC	CSARDGREQETQYF
.	TRBV6-6	TRBD1	TRBJ1-1	TGTGCCAGCAGTGCCCGGACAGGGATTAACACTGAAGCTTTCTTT	CASSARTGINTEAFF
few	TRBV7-9	.	TRBJ1-2	TGTGCCAGCAGCTTAGCGCTTAGGGGTCAGAACTATGGCTACACCTTC	CASSLALRGQNYGYTF
.	TRBV7-6	TRBD2	TRBJ2-3	TGTGCCAGCAGCTTACTGAGCGGGAGGTCCACAGATACGCAGTATTTT	CASSLLSGRSTDTQYF
few	TRBV20-1	.	TRBJ2-7	TGCAGTGCTCCTAGCGCCATAACAGGGGTCGAGCAGTACTTC	CSAPSAITGVEQYF
few	TRBV4-3	.	TRBJ2-1	TGCGCCAGCAGCCAAGCTCAGGGGTCTTACAATGAGCAGTTCTTC	CASSQAQGSYNEQFF
.	TRBV4-1	.	TRBJ1-1	TGCGCCAGCAGCCGCAGCACTGAAGCTTTCTTT	CASSRSTEAFF
.	TRBV24-1	.	TRBJ2-2	TGTGCCACCAGTGATTTGAGGGGGGACACCGGGGCGCTGTTTTTT	CATSDLRGDTGALFF
.	TRBV12-3/TRBV12-4	.	TRBJ2-4	TGTGCCAGCAGTTTAGGGGTAACCAAAAACATTCAGTACTTC	CASSLGVTKNIQYF